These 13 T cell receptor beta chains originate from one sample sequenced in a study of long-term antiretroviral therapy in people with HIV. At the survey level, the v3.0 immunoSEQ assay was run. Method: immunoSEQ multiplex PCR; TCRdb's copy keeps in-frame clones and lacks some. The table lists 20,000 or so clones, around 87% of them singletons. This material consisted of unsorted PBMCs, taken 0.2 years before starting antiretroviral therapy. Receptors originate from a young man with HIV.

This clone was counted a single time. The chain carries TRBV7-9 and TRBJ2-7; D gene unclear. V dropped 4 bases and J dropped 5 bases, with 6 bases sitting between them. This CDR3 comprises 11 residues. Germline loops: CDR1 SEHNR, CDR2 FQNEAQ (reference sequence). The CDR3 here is CASSSTHEQYF. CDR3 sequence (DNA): TGTGCCAGCAGCTCAACCCACGAGCAGTACTTC. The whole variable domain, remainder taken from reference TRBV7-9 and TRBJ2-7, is DTGVSQNPRHKITKRGQNVTFRCDPISEHNRLYWYRQTLGQGPEFLTYFQNEAQLEKSRLLSDRFSAERPKGSFSTLEIQRTEQGDSAMYLCASSSTHEQYFGPGTRLTVT.

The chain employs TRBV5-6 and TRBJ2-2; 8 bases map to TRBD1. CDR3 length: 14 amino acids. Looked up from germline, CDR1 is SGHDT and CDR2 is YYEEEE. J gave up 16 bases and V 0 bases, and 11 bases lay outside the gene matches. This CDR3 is CASSLVGLQGASFF. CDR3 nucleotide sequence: TGTGCCAGCAGCTTGGTGGGGCTGCAGGGGGCCTCGTTTTTT.

The CDR3 reads CASMPSGTGVGEQYF. The CDR3 nucleotides are TGTGCCAGCATGCCGTCCGGGACAGGGGTTGGCGAGCAGTACTTC. The gene calls are TRBV11-1 and TRBJ2-7, with 10 bases aligning to TRBD1. This CDR3 has 15 amino acids. V gave up 7 bases and J gave up 6 bases; unmatched junction bases: 12. Germline lookup yields CDR1 SGHAT and CDR2 FQDESV (reference sequence). The full variable domain, its missing parts supplied by reference TRBV11-1 and TRBJ2-7, is EAEVAQSPRYKITEKSQAVAFWCDPISGHATLYWYRQILGQGPELLVQFQDESVVDDSQLPKDRFSAERLKGVDSTLKIQPAELGDSAMYLCASMPSGTGVGEQYFGPGTRLTVT.

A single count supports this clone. The CDR3 DNA is TGTGCCAGCAGCTTGGGACGGAATAATTCACCCCTCCACTTT. Translation: CASSLGRNNSPLHF. This chain joins TRBV5-6 and TRBJ1-6; D gene ambiguous. This CDR3 has 14 residues. V was pared by 0 bases and J by 5 bases, with 6 bases between. The germline CDR1 and CDR2 sequences are SGHDT and YYEEEE.

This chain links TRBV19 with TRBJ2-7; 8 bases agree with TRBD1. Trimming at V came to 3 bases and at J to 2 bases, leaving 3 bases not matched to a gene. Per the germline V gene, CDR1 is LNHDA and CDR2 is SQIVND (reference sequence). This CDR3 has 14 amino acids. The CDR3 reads CASSIPGQAYEQYF. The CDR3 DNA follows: TGTGCCAGTAGTATTCCGGGACAGGCCTACGAGCAGTACTTC.

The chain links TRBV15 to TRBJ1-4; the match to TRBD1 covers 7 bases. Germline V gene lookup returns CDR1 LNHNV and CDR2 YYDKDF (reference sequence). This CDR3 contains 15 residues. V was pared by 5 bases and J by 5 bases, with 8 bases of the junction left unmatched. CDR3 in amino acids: CATSGPGQLNEKLFF. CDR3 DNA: TGTGCCACCAGCGGACCGGGACAGTTGAATGAAAAACTGTTTTTT.

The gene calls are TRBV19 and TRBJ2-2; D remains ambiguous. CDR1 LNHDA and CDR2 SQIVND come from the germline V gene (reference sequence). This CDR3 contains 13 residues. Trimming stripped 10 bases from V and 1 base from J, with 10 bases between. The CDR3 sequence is CATLAENTGELFF. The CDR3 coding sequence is TGTGCCACCCTGGCCGAGAACACCGGGGAGCTGTTTTTT. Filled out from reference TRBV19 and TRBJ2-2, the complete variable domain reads DGGITQSPKYLFRKEGQNVTLSCEQNLNHDAMYWYRQDPGQGLRLIYYSQIVNDFQKGDIAEGYSVSREKKESFPLTVTSAQKNPTAFYLCATLAENTGELFFGEGSRLTVL.

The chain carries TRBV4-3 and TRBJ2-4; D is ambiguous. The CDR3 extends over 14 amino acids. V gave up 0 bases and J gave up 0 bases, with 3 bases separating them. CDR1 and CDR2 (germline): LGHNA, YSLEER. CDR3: CASSQDRAKNIQYF. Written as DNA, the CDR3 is TGCGCCAGCAGCCAAGACAGAGCCAAAAACATTCAGTACTTC.

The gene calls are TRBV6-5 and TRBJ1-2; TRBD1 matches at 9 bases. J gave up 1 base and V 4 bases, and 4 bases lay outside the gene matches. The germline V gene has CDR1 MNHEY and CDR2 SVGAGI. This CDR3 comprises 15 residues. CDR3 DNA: TGTGCCAGCAGTTCCGGGACAGGGATTAACTATGGCTACACCTTC. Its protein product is CASSSGTGINYGYTF.

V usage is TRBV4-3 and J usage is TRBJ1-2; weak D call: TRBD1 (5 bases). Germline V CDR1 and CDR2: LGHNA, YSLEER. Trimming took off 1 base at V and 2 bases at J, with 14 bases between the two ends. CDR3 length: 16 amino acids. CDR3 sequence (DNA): TGCGCCAGCAGCCAAGCACGGGGGGACCCAAACTATGGCTACACCTTC. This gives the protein CASSQARGDPNYGYTF.

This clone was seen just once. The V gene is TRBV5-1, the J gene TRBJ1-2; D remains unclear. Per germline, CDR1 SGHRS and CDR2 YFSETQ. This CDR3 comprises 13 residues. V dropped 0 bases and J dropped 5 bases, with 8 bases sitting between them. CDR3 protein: CASSLGVGYGYTF. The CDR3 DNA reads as TGCGCCAGCAGCTTGGGTGTGGGGTATGGCTACACCTTC.

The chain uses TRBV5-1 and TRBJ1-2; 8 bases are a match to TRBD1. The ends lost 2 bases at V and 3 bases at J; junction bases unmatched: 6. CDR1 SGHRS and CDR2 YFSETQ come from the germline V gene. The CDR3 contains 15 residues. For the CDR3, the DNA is TGCGCCAGCAGCTTCCGGGACAGGAGAGACTATGGCTACACCTTC. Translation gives CASSFRDRRDYGYTF.

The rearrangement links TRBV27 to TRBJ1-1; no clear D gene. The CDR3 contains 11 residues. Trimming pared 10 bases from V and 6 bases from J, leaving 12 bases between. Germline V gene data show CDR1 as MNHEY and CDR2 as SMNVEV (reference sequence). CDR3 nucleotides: TGTGCCACCATCCTGGGAGCTGAAGCTTTCTTT. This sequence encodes CATILGAEAFF.